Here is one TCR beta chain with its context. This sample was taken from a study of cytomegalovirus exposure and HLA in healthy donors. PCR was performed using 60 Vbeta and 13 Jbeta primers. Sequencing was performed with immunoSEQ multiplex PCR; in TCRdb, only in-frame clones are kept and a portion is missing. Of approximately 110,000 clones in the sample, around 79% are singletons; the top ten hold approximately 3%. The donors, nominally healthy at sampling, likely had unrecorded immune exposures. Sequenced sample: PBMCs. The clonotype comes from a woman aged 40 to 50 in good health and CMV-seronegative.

Here the CDR3 reads CAWRPLAASADTQYF. Written as DNA, the CDR3 is TGTGCCTGGAGACCTCTAGCGGCCTCGGCGGATACGCAGTATTTT. The chain is built from TRBV30 and TRBJ2-3; 7 nucleotides line up with TRBD2. Germline values: CDR1 GTSNPN, CDR2 SVGIG (reference sequence). The length of the CDR3 is 15 residues. After removal of 3 bases from V and 6 bases from J, the junction contained 12 bases not matched to a gene.